This TCR beta chain derives from a study of T cell responses to AZD1222 COVID-19 vaccine. Study-wide results and caveats: Clonal diversity was possibly underestimated, and the donors were mostly white British, with more females.

The CDR3 is 13 residues long. CDR1 SEHNR and CDR2 FQNEAQ come from the germline V gene (reference sequence). V was cut by 5 bases and J by 5 bases, with 10 bases left in between. Data came from immunoSEQ multiplex PCR; TCRdb stores just in-frame clones and leaves some out. The sample has around 89,000 clones, about 88% seen once. This clone was counted only a few times. Its antigen is as yet unknown. The sequencing here drew on peripheral blood, taken 28 days after the second AZD1222 dose. The V call is TRBV7-9, the J call TRBJ1-3; D is ambiguous. The origin of this receptor is an adult who received the AZD1222 COVID-19 vaccine. This CDR3 is CASSRFERNTIYF. The DNA of the CDR3 is TGTGCCAGCAGCCGATTTGAGCGAAACACCATATATTTT.